Presented here are 26 T cell receptor beta chains from one specimen sequenced in a study of OX40 agonist ivuxolimab in advanced cancers. The repertoire was sequenced with immunoSEQ multiplex PCR; TCRdb's copy has only in-frame clones and lacks some. The table includes under 80,000 clones, around 90% detected once. The sequencing here drew on CD4+ or CD8+ T cells sorted from blood, taken in a trial of the OX40 agonist ivuxolimab. The receptors stem from an adult with an advanced solid tumor such as melanoma, head and neck, liver or kidney cancer.

This clone was counted between two and nine times. J is TRBJ2-6 and V is TRBV28; D not resolved. CDR1 and CDR2 (germline): MDHEN, SYDVKM. This CDR3 has 15 amino acids. Trimming shortened V by 5 bases and J by 8 bases, and 16 bases separated the two germline ends. This chain's CDR3 is CASSGPAQVPNVLTF. CDR3 bases: TGTGCCAGCAGTGGGCCCGCCCAGGTACCCAACGTCCTGACTTTC.

The chain joins TRBV7-8 to TRBJ1-3; D gene ambiguous. This CDR3 has 17 residues. The germline V gene has CDR1 SGHVS and CDR2 FQNEAQ. V lost 5 bases and J lost 0, with 17 bases in between. The DNA of the CDR3 is TGTGCCAGCAGCCCCCTAGGTAACCTCGGCTCTGGAAACACCATATATTTT. It codes for CASSPLGNLGSGNTIYF.

The table lists this clone with a few counts. This sample includes further DNA sequences coding for the same CDR3. DNA for the CDR3: TGCGCCAGCAGCCCGGGGGATGGGAATTCACCCCTCCACTTT. Encoded protein: CASSPGDGNSPLHF. V and J are TRBV5-1 and TRBJ1-6, with D tentatively TRBD1 (5 bases). CDR1 and CDR2 from the germline V gene are SGHRS and YFSETQ. V lost 4 bases to trimming and J lost 7 bases, with 12 bases between them. CDR3 size: 14 residues.

The chain is built from TRBV9 and TRBJ2-5; the match to TRBD2 covers 7 bases. CDR3 size: 16 residues. In germline, CDR1 is SGDLS, CDR2 YYNGEE. V was pared by 1 base and J by 2 bases, with 8 bases of the junction left unmatched. CDR3 nucleotide sequence: TGTGCCAGCAGCGTATCTAGCGGTCCCGGGCAAGAGACCCAGTACTTC. Translated: CASSVSSGPGQETQYF.

The chain uses TRBV6-4 and TRBJ1-5; 8 bases are shared with TRBD1. The CDR3 is 15 amino acids. The V gene's germline CDR1 is MRHNA and CDR2 SNTAGT. The junction had 6 bases not matched to a gene; V was cut back by 3 bases and J by 5 bases. The CDR3 DNA follows: TGTGCCAGCAGTGAGACAGGGGCGATTCATCAGCCCCAGCATTTT. As protein: CASSETGAIHQPQHF.

The J gene is TRBJ2-1, the V gene TRBV12-5, with 10 positions matching TRBD2. This CDR3 comprises 16 residues. CDR1 and CDR2 from the germline V gene are LGHNT and FRNRAP. Losses at the gene ends were 0 bases for V and 8 bases for J; bases not matched to a gene: 7. The chain's CDR3 is CASGLVTSGIMYEQFF. The CDR3 nucleotides read TGTGCTAGTGGTTTGGTAACTAGCGGGATTATGTATGAGCAGTTCTTC.

The gene calls are TRBV5-4 and TRBJ1-2; 7 bases are shared with TRBD1. V gave up 4 bases and J gave up 3 bases; unmatched junction bases: 6. Germline CDR1 and CDR2: SGHNT and YYREEE (reference sequence). The CDR3 totals 14 residues. The CDR3 coding sequence is TGTGCCAGCAGCCCCAGGGGGGGAGACTATGGCTACACCTTC. Its translation: CASSPRGGDYGYTF.

The V and J genes are TRBV5-1 and TRBJ2-3, with TRBD2 as a possible D gene (5 bases). Germline loops: CDR1 SGHRS, CDR2 YFSETQ. The CDR3 has 16 amino acids. Trimming took 0 bases from V and 2 from J, leaving 13 bases between them. CDR3 DNA sequence: TGCGCCAGCAGCTTGGTGGCGAGCGGTTACACAGATACGCAGTATTTT. It codes for CASSLVASGYTDTQYF.

J is TRBJ1-1 and V is TRBV28; 10 positions match TRBD1. The CDR3 covers 14 residues. From germline, CDR1 is MDHEN and CDR2 SYDVKM. J was trimmed by 3 bases and V by 5 bases; bases with no gene match: 3. The CDR3 region has the DNA TGTGCCAGCAGTCGACAGGGGGCTGACACTGAAGCTTTCTTT. Translating it yields CASSRQGADTEAFF. The whole variable domain, filled in from reference TRBV28 and TRBJ1-1, reads DVKVTQSSRYLVKRTGEKVFLECVQDMDHENMFWYRQDPGLGLRLIYFSYDVKMKEKGDIPEGYSVSREKKERFSLILESASTNQTSMYLCASSRQGADTEAFFGQGTRLTVV.

This chain uses TRBV4-3 with TRBJ2-1, with 12 bases aligning to TRBD2. V was pared by 4 bases and J by 2 bases, with 3 bases of the junction left unmatched. The CDR3 runs 16 residues. Per the germline V gene, CDR1 is LGHNA and CDR2 is YSLEER. The CDR3 loop reads CASSPRTSGAYNEQFF. DNA of the CDR3: TGCGCCAGCAGCCCCCGGACTAGCGGGGCCTACAATGAGCAGTTCTTC.

The J gene is TRBJ1-5, the V gene TRBV28; D call uncertain. This CDR3 contains 12 residues. Germline V gene sequence: CDR1 MDHEN, CDR2 SYDVKM. Trimming removed 7 bases at V and 6 bases at J, with 10 bases between. The CDR3 spells CASNSPGQPQHF. Written as DNA, the CDR3 is TGTGCCAGCAACAGTCCGGGTCAGCCCCAGCATTTT.

This clone was seen once. The rearrangement uses TRBV30 and TRBJ2-7, with D possibly called TRBD1 or TRBD2 (5 bases each). Germline V lookup: CDR1 GTSNPN, CDR2 SVGIG (reference sequence). The CDR3 is made up of 14 amino acids. With 4 bases removed from V and 1 base from J, the gap between germline ends came to 14 bases. The CDR3 region is CAWNPGTSSYEQYF. The DNA of the CDR3 is TGTGCCTGGAACCCGGGGACGTCGTCCTACGAGCAGTACTTC.

This chain joins TRBV7-3 and TRBJ2-3; D may be TRBD2 (6 bases). The V gene's germline CDR1 is SGHTA and CDR2 FQGTGA. V was cut by 4 bases and J by 3 bases, with 20 bases left in between. This CDR3 has 17 amino acids. The chain's CDR3 is CASSYLGGVGGTDTQYF. For the CDR3, the DNA is TGTGCCAGCAGCTATCTCGGGGGTGTCGGGGGAACAGATACGCAGTATTTT.

This chain links TRBV6-1 with TRBJ2-1; 10 nucleotides line up with TRBD1. J lost 3 bases, V lost 8 bases, and 1 base had no gene match. The CDR3 is made up of 13 amino acids. The germline CDR1 and CDR2 sequences are MNHNS and SASEGT. The CDR3, as DNA: TGTGCCAGCCGGACAGGGGGCTACAATGAGCAGTTCTTC. This gives the protein CASRTGGYNEQFF.

The chain uses TRBV28 and TRBJ1-2, with 8 bases aligning to TRBD1. The CDR3 contains 16 residues. Trimming took 2 bases from V and 2 from J; bases not matched to a gene: 7. The germline gives CDR1 MDHEN, CDR2 SYDVKM. CDR3 protein: CASSLLDGQGNYGYTF. CDR3 DNA sequence: TGTGCCAGCAGTTTACTCGACGGACAGGGAAACTATGGCTACACCTTC.

This clone was seen a single time. CDR3 region: CATTGGTNEKLFF. CDR3 in DNA: TGTGCCACCACAGGGGGAACTAATGAAAAACTGTTTTTT. The chain employs TRBV10-3 and TRBJ1-4; 8 nucleotides match TRBD1. This CDR3 comprises 13 residues. Trimming cost V 10 bases and J 1 base; bases outside gene matches: 2. CDR1 is ENHRY, CDR2 SYGVKD, per germline.

This chain links TRBV6-1 with TRBJ1-1, with no clear D. Trimming removed 0 bases from V and 4 bases from J, with 3 bases in between. Germline V gene sequence: CDR1 MNHNS, CDR2 SASEGT. There are 12 residues in the CDR3. The CDR3 region has the DNA TGTGCCAGCAGTGAAGCGTCCACTGAAGCTTTCTTT. This sequence encodes CASSEASTEAFF.

This chain connects TRBV5-1 to TRBJ1-2, with 8 nucleotides matching TRBD1. The CDR3 totals 12 residues. The J segment lost 7 bases and the V segment lost 4 bases, leaving 3 bases of the junction unmatched. Germline V gives CDR1 SGHRS, CDR2 YFSETQ. CDR3 sequence (DNA): TGCGCCAGCAGCACAGACAGGGGTGGCTACACCTTC. This encodes CASSTDRGGYTF.

This chain uses TRBV30 with TRBJ2-1; D not resolved. The V gene's germline CDR1 is GTSNPN and CDR2 SVGIG (reference sequence). This CDR3 is built from 13 residues. V lost 1 base to trimming and J lost 12 bases, with 16 bases between them. The CDR3 here is CAWSGVTGPRQFF. CDR3 sequence (DNA): TGTGCCTGGAGTGGGGTAACCGGGCCACGGCAGTTCTTC.

V usage is TRBV19 and J usage is TRBJ1-1, with 9 bases lining up with TRBD1. The trim removed 8 bases at V and 3 bases at J, leaving 4 bases unmatched. This CDR3 comprises 13 residues. CDR1 LNHDA and CDR2 SQIVND come from the germline V gene (reference sequence). CDR3 nucleotides: TGTGCCAGTCGGGACAGGGATGACACTGAAGCTTTCTTT. It yields the protein CASRDRDDTEAFF. Looking up the rest from reference TRBV19 and TRBJ1-1 gives the full variable domain: DGGITQSPKYLFRKEGQNVTLSCEQNLNHDAMYWYRQDPGQGLRLIYYSQIVNDFQKGDIAEGYSVSREKKESFPLTVTSAQKNPTAFYLCASRDRDDTEAFFGQGTRLTVV.

The V gene is TRBV5-5, the J gene TRBJ1-3, with TRBD1 matching 7 bases. Germline CDR1 SGHKS, CDR2 YYEKEE (reference sequence). The CDR3 has 15 residues. The V and J ends lost 0 bases and 4 bases, in that order; junction bases with no gene match: 4. The DNA for the CDR3 is TGTGCCAGCAGCTTGGACGGGGACAGCGGAAACACCATATATTTT. Residues: CASSLDGDSGNTIYF.

The gene calls are TRBV30 and TRBJ2-5; D call uncertain. Trimming pared 1 base from V and 5 bases from J, leaving 11 bases between. Germline assignment: CDR1 GTSNPN and CDR2 SVGIG (reference sequence). CDR3 size: 13 residues. The CDR3 coding sequence is TGTGCCTGGAGTGAGCCGGTGGGTGAGACCCAGTACTTC. It specifies CAWSEPVGETQYF.

V gene TRBV2 combines with J gene TRBJ2-3; 13 positions agree with TRBD2. This CDR3 is built from 18 residues. Germline V gene lookup returns CDR1 SNHLY and CDR2 FYNNEI. Trimming at V came to 1 base and at J to 4 bases, leaving 8 bases not matched to a gene. CDR3 in amino acids: CASSEELAGGPGADTQYF. CDR3 sequence (DNA): TGTGCCAGCAGTGAAGAACTAGCGGGGGGGCCGGGAGCAGATACGCAGTATTTT.

The genes are TRBV2 and TRBJ1-2; 8 bases are shared with TRBD1. This CDR3 comprises 14 residues. The germline V gene has CDR1 SNHLY and CDR2 FYNNEI. J gave up 2 bases and V 6 bases, and 5 bases lay outside the gene matches. The DNA for the CDR3 is TGTGCCAGCAGCAGACAGGGGTCCAACTATGGCTACACCTTC. Translating it yields CASSRQGSNYGYTF.

J is TRBJ2-2 and V is TRBV5-1; TRBD1 agrees at 11 bases. With 6 bases clipped from V and 3 bases from J, the junction kept 7 bases outside the gene matches. The CDR3 runs to 16 residues. Germline lookup yields CDR1 SGHRS and CDR2 YFSETQ. This chain's CDR3 is CASTDAGQGDTGELFF. Here the CDR3 DNA reads TGCGCCAGCACGGACGCGGGACAGGGGGACACCGGGGAGCTGTTTTTT. Drawing the rest from reference TRBV5-1 and TRBJ2-2, the complete variable domain is KAGVTQTPRYLIKTRGQQVTLSCSPISGHRSVSWYQQTPGQGLQFLFEYFSETQRNKGNFPGRFSGRQFSNSRSEMNVSTLELGDSALYLCASTDAGQGDTGELFFGEGSRLTVL.

This sequence joins TRBV29-1 and TRBJ2-7, with D tentatively TRBD2 (6 bases). The CDR3 length is 13 residues. Germline V gives CDR1 SQVTM, CDR2 ANQGSEA. Trimming stripped 3 bases from V and 3 bases from J, with 12 bases between. CDR3 in DNA: TGCAGCGTTGATCTTCTGGGGGGCTACGAGCAGTACTTC. Translating it yields CSVDLLGGYEQYF.